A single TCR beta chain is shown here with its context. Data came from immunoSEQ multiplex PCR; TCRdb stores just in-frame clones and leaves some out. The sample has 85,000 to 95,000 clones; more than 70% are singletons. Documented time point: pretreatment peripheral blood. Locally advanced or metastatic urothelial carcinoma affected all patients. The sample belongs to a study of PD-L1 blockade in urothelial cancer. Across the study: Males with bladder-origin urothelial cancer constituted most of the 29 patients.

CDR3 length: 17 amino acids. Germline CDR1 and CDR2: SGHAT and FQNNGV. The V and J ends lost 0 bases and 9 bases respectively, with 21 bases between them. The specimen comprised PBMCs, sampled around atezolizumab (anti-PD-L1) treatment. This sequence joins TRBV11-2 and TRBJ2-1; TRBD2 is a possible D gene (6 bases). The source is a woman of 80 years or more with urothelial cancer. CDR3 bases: TGTGCCAGCAGCTTAGATGCGGGGCGGGCCTGGGAGAGTGAGCAGTTCTTC. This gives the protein CASSLDAGRAWESEQFF. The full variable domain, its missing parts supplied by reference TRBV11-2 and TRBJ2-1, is EAGVAQSPRYKIIEKRQSVAFWCNPISGHATLYWYQQILGQGPKLLIQFQNNGVVDDSQLPKDRFSAERLKGVDSTLKIQPAKLEDSAVYLCASSLDAGRAWESEQFFGPGTRLTVL.